This T cell receptor (beta chain) was profiled in a study of control samples from healthy donors and cancer patients. This clone is a singleton in its sample. Measured with immunoSEQ multiplex PCR; TCRdb has only the in-frame clones, and not every one. The sample shows over 70,000 clones, about 89% of them seen only once. CDR1 and CDR2 (germline): SGHVS, FQNEAQ. This CDR3 comprises 15 residues. With V trimmed by 5 bases and J by 4 bases, 3 bases remained unmatched. Material for sequencing was PBMCs. This TCR was recovered from a woman aged 50 to 65 with colorectal cancer. V is TRBV7-8 and J is TRBJ1-3; TRBD1 matches at 12 bases. Written as DNA, the CDR3 is TGTGCCAGCAGCGTCGGGACAGGGGGCGGAAACACCATATATTTT. Translation gives CASSVGTGGGNTIYF. The whole variable domain, filled in from reference TRBV7-8 and TRBJ1-3, reads GAGVSQSPRYKVAKRGQDVALRCDPISGHVSLFWYQQALGQGPEFLTYFQNEAQLDKSGLPSDRFFAERPEGSVSTLKIQRTQQEDSAVYLCASSVGTGGGNTIYFGEGSWLTVV.